A single sample is the source of the 2 T cell receptor beta chains below, sequenced in a study of identical twins. TCRdb called the 5' RACE reads again in MiXCR, with one record for every CDR3 protein. The sample shows roughly 750,000 distinct CDR3 sequences, 21% of them seen only once. The same data also went into a second study, on T cells expressing NK-cell markers.

The specimen was PBMCs. The source is a woman aged 18-29 years in good health.

The genes are TRBV7-9 and TRBJ1-6; D uncertain. Trimming pared 2 bases from V and 0 bases from J, leaving 2 bases between. CDR1 SEHNR and CDR2 FQNEAQ come from the germline V gene (reference sequence). CDR3 length equals 14 residues. In nucleotides, the CDR3 is TGTGCCAGCAGCTTAAACTCCTATAATTCACCCCTCCACTTT. It specifies CASSLNSYNSPLHF.

This clonotype has at least ten counts. The chain recombines TRBV15 with TRBJ2-5, with 9 bases aligning to TRBD2. CDR3 size: 14 residues. V trimming: 3 bases; J trimming: 4 bases; junction bases outside the gene matches: 3. Germline V gene lookup returns CDR1 LNHNV and CDR2 YYDKDF (reference sequence). CDR3 protein: CATSSRGGGETQYF. CDR3 bases: TGTGCCACCAGCAGTCGCGGGGGGGGAGAGACCCAGTACTTC.